The 25 T cell receptor beta chains presented below share a single source sample, sequenced in a study of cytomegalovirus exposure and HLA in healthy donors. In the PCR, 60 Vbeta and 13 Jbeta primers were used. The assay was immunoSEQ multiplex PCR, and TCRdb's table has in-frame clones only and misses some. The repertoire holds under 150,000 clones, with 80% to 90% as singletons. The material sequenced was PBMCs. The receptors shown here come from a woman between 40 and 50 years old in good health and CMV-seropositive.

The CDR3 bases are TGCGCCAGCAGCTTGGAAGCGGGAAGAGCCCAAGAGACCCAGTACTTC. Amino acid sequence: CASSLEAGRAQETQYF. The V and J genes are TRBV5-1 and TRBJ2-5, with 7 bases aligning to TRBD2. Losses at the gene ends were 0 bases for V and 1 base for J; bases not matched to a gene: 6. This CDR3 comprises 16 residues. Per the germline V gene, CDR1 is SGHRS and CDR2 is YFSETQ.

The chain employs TRBV19 and TRBJ2-5; 8 bases are a match to TRBD1. The end of the DNA aligns better with TRBJ2-7, so the J call may be wrong. The CDR3 is made up of 14 amino acids. Germline-derived CDR1 and CDR2 are LNHDA and SQIVND (reference sequence). CDR3 region: CASKGQESSYEQYF. In DNA, the CDR3 is TGTGCCAGCAAGGGACAGGAGAGCTCCTACGAGCAGTACTTC.

This clone was seen a few times. The chain has TRBV4-2 and TRBJ1-1; D possibly corresponds to TRBD1 (5 bases). CDR3 length: 15 residues. With 0 bases removed from V and 0 bases from J, the gap between germline ends came to 8 bases. The germline gives CDR1 LGHNA, CDR2 YNFKEQ. CDR3 nucleotide sequence: TGTGCCAGCAGCCAAGAGGCAGGGATGAACACTGAAGCTTTCTTT. Its protein is CASSQEAGMNTEAFF.

The chain is built from TRBV6-5 and TRBJ2-1, with a weak D call TRBD1 (5 bases). The V and J ends lost 4 bases and 5 bases respectively, with 15 bases between them. The CDR3 has 15 amino acids. Germline CDR1 and CDR2: MNHEY and SVGAGI. DNA for the CDR3: TGTGCCAGCAGTTCAAGGGGTGGTGGGGACAATGAGCAGTTCTTC. It is translated as CASSSRGGGDNEQFF.

This clone was seen a single time. The rearrangement uses TRBV27 and TRBJ2-7, with D unclear. Trimming removed 7 bases from V and 2 bases from J, with 18 bases in between. The CDR3 contains 15 residues. Germline lookup yields CDR1 MNHEY and CDR2 SMNVEV (reference sequence). The CDR3 DNA sequence: TGTGCCAGCAAGCCAAATAGCATGAAGACCTACGAGCAGTACTTC. Translation gives CASKPNSMKTYEQYF.

The chain recombines TRBV28 with TRBJ2-1; maybe TRBD1 (6 bases). CDR1 is MDHEN, CDR2 SYDVKM, per germline. Deletions cut 2 bases from V and 5 bases from J, with 22 bases between. The CDR3 length is 18 residues. This CDR3 is CASSLRIFRDTQHNEQFF. DNA of the CDR3: TGTGCCAGCAGTTTACGAATTTTCCGGGACACTCAACACAATGAGCAGTTCTTC.

CDR3 amino acids: CASSWGQGAQTEAFF. CDR3 sequence (DNA): TGCGCCAGCAGCTGGGGACAGGGGGCGCAAACTGAAGCTTTCTTT. The chain carries TRBV5-1 and TRBJ1-1; TRBD1 matches at 12 bases. The trim removed 3 bases at V and 5 bases at J, leaving 5 bases unmatched. This CDR3 comprises 15 residues. Germline V CDR1 and CDR2: SGHRS, YFSETQ.

Only a few counts were recorded for this clone. CDR3 nucleotide sequence: TGTGCCATCAAGGAGGGAAGTTCCCGCAATGAGCAGTTCTTC. Its translation is CAIKEGSSRNEQFF. This sequence joins TRBV10-3 and TRBJ2-1; D is perhaps TRBD2 (6 bases). Trimming removed 7 bases from V and 6 bases from J, with 16 bases in between. The CDR3 sequence is 14 residues long. CDR1 is ENHRY, CDR2 SYGVKD, per germline.

The chain combines TRBV5-6 with TRBJ1-1; TRBD1 might be the D (5 bases). Germline values: CDR1 SGHDT, CDR2 YYEEEE. The CDR3 runs 13 residues. V was pared by 3 bases and J by 6 bases, with 12 bases between. Here the CDR3 reads CASSYWGLPEAFF. CDR3 DNA: TGTGCCAGCAGCTATTGGGGACTCCCTGAAGCTTTCTTT.

This clone was seen only a few times. The chain combines TRBV27 with TRBJ2-6, with unresolved D. Germline CDR1 MNHEY, CDR2 SMNVEV (reference sequence). This CDR3 spans 15 amino acids. V lost 2 bases, J lost 0 bases, and 5 bases lay in between. In nucleotides, the CDR3 is TGTGCCAGCAGTTTACGAGGCTCTGGGGCCAACGTCCTGACTTTC. Translating it yields CASSLRGSGANVLTF.

V gene TRBV13 combines with J gene TRBJ2-7, with 9 bases fitting TRBD2. Per the germline V gene, CDR1 is PRHDT and CDR2 is FYEKMQ (reference sequence). With V trimmed by 1 base and J by 3 bases, 13 bases remained unmatched. CDR3 length equals 18 residues. The CDR3, as DNA: TGTGCCAGCAGCTTAGAGTCTGGATTTAGCGGGAGTCACTACGAGCAGTACTTC. Translated, it gives CASSLESGFSGSHYEQYF.

The chain has TRBV7-6 and TRBJ2-5, with 7 bases that match TRBD1. V trimming: 5 bases; J trimming: 4 bases; junction bases outside the gene matches: 7. The CDR3 spans 14 residues. From germline, CDR1 is SGHVS and CDR2 FNYEAQ. The CDR3 spells CASSPRGPGETQYF. DNA of the CDR3: TGTGCCAGCAGCCCGAGGGGGCCGGGAGAGACCCAGTACTTC.

This rearrangement joins TRBV12-5 to TRBJ2-2; no firm D call. Germline V lookup: CDR1 LGHNT, CDR2 FRNRAP. The CDR3 sequence is 12 residues long. The V and J ends lost 6 bases and 4 bases respectively, with 6 bases between them. In DNA, the CDR3 is TGTGCTAGTGGAGCGAGCACCGGGGAGCTGTTTTTT. Encoded protein: CASGASTGELFF.

Of note for this clone: One junction end does not reproduce the germline sequence, and a read error may be involved. This chain connects TRBV9 to TRBJ2-7, with 9 nucleotides matching TRBD1. Germline V gives CDR1 SGDLS, CDR2 YYNGEE. This CDR3 has 13 amino acids. The CDR3, as DNA: TGTGCCAGCAGCATGGGACAGGGCTACGAGCCGTACTTC. Its protein product is CASSMGQGYEPYF.

This clone occurred a few times. The genes are TRBV18 and TRBJ1-1; no clear D gene. CDR3 size: 15 residues. Germline loops: CDR1 KGHSH, CDR2 LQKENI. The ends were cut back, 3 bases at V and 6 bases at J, with 17 bases in the middle. This chain's CDR3 is CASSPRRAPDSEAFF. For the CDR3, the DNA is TGTGCCAGCTCACCCCGGAGGGCCCCGGACTCTGAAGCTTTCTTT.

The rearrangement joins TRBV19 to TRBJ2-7; D might be TRBD2 (6 bases). Trimming cost V 3 bases and J 5 bases, with 23 bases left between them. CDR1 and CDR2 (germline): LNHDA, SQIVND (reference sequence). The CDR3 is made up of 17 amino acids. This chain's CDR3 is CASSIKMSGTSTHEQYF. CDR3 nucleotide sequence: TGTGCCAGTAGTATTAAAATGTCGGGGACTTCCACCCACGAGCAGTACTTC.

This clone was found a few times. The CDR3 reads CASSYGTFPYEQYF. As DNA, the CDR3 is TGTGCCAGCAGTTACGGGACATTTCCCTACGAGCAGTACTTC. The rearrangement joins TRBV27 to TRBJ2-7; maybe TRBD1 (6 bases). In germline, CDR1 is MNHEY, CDR2 SMNVEV (reference sequence). The CDR3 totals 14 residues. V lost 4 bases and J lost 2, with 12 bases in between.

This clone occurred a few times. The gene calls are TRBV30 and TRBJ2-6, with a weak D call TRBD2 (7 bases). Germline V gene sequence: CDR1 GTSNPN, CDR2 SVGIG (reference sequence). CDR3 size: 16 residues. The germline V and J ends were trimmed by 0 bases and 0 bases, with 9 bases remaining between them. The CDR3 loop reads CAWSVGGGSGANVLTF. The CDR3 DNA reads TGTGCCTGGAGTGTAGGGGGGGGCTCTGGGGCCAACGTCCTGACTTTC.

The chain recombines TRBV5-6 with TRBJ1-6, with TRBD1 matching over 7 bases. V shed 4 bases and J 5 bases; nucleotides not matched to a gene: 9. This CDR3 spans 16 amino acids. Germline V lookup: CDR1 SGHDT, CDR2 YYEEEE. This CDR3 reads CASSPPGTADNSPLHF. The CDR3 region has the DNA TGTGCCAGCAGCCCTCCTGGGACAGCAGATAATTCACCCCTCCACTTT.

The V gene is TRBV7-6, the J gene TRBJ1-2; 10 positions match TRBD1. Germline CDR1 and CDR2: SGHVS and FNYEAQ. V shed 4 bases and J 6 bases; nucleotides not matched to a gene: 5. The CDR3 sequence is 14 residues long. The CDR3 is CASSSWTGGDGYTF. The CDR3 DNA reads TGTGCCAGCAGCTCGTGGACAGGGGGGGATGGCTACACCTTC.

The rearrangement uses TRBV2 and TRBJ1-1, with D unclear. V was cut by 0 bases and J by 0 bases, with 11 bases left in between. Germline values: CDR1 SNHLY, CDR2 FYNNEI. The CDR3 has 16 amino acids. The CDR3 loop reads CASSEARGGLNTEAFF. The CDR3 nucleotides read TGTGCCAGCAGTGAAGCGCGGGGAGGGTTGAACACTGAAGCTTTCTTT.

The chain joins TRBV6-5 to TRBJ2-2; D gene ambiguous. CDR1 is MNHEY and CDR2 is SVGAGI in the germline V gene. This CDR3 is built from 16 residues. V was clipped by 0 bases and J by 5 bases, with 13 bases between them. CDR3 residues: CASSYSRQSDTGELFF. In DNA form, the CDR3 reads TGTGCCAGCAGTTACTCGAGGCAGAGTGATACCGGGGAGCTGTTTTTT.

The chain recombines TRBV5-6 with TRBJ2-3; 8 bases map to TRBD2. Per the germline V gene, CDR1 is SGHDT and CDR2 is YYEEEE. V dropped 0 bases and J dropped 2; count of bases not matched to a gene: 5. This CDR3 region has 16 residues. CDR3 sequence reads: CASSLDSGIPTDTQYF. CDR3 DNA sequence: TGTGCCAGCAGCTTGGATAGCGGGATCCCCACAGATACGCAGTATTTT.

The gene calls are TRBV28 and TRBJ1-4; 9 nucleotides line up with TRBD1. J was trimmed by 10 bases and V by 3 bases; bases with no gene match: 6. This CDR3 region has 14 residues. The germline gives CDR1 MDHEN, CDR2 SYDVKM. CDR3 DNA: TGTGCCAGCAGTTTGTCTGACAGGGGGGCAAAACTGTTTTTT. This sequence encodes CASSLSDRGAKLFF.

The V gene is TRBV19, the J gene TRBJ2-1, with TRBD2 matching over 9 bases. This CDR3 comprises 15 residues. The V gene end was trimmed by 2 bases and the J gene end by 4 bases; junction bases not matched to a gene: 3. CDR1 is LNHDA, CDR2 SQIVND, per germline (reference sequence). CDR3 loop: CASSINSGSYNEQFF. CDR3 sequence (DNA): TGTGCCAGTAGTATAAATAGCGGGAGTTACAATGAGCAGTTCTTC.